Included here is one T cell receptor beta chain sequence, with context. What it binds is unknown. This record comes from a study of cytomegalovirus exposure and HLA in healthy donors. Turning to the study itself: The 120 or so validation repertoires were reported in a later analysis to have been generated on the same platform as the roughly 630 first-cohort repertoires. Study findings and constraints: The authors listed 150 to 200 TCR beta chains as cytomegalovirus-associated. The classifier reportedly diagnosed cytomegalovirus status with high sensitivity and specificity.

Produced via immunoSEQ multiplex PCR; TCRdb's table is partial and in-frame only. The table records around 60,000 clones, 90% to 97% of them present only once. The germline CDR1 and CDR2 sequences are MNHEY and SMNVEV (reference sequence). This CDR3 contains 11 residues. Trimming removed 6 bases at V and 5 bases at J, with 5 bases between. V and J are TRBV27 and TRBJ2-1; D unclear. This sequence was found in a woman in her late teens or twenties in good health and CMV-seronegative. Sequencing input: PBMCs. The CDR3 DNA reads TGTGCCAGCAGCCTTGACAATGAGCAGTTCTTC. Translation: CASSLDNEQFF.